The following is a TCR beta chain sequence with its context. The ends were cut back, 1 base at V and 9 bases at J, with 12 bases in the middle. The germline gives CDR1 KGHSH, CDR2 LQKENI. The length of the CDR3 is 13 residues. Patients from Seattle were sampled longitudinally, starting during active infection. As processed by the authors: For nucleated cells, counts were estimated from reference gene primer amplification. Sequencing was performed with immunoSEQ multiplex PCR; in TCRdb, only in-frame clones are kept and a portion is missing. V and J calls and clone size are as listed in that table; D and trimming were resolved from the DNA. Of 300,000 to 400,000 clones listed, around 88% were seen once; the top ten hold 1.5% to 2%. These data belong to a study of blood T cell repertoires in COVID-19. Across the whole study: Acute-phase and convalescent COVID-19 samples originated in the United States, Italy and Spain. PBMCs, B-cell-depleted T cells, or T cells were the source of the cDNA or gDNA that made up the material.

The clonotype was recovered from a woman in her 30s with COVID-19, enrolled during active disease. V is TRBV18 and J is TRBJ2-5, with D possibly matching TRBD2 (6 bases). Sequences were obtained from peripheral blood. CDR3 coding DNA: TGTGCCAGCTCACCACAGGGCCCGGGGGCCCAGTACTTC. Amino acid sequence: CASSPQGPGAQYF. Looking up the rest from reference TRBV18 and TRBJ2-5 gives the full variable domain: NAGVMQNPRHLVRRRGQEARLRCSPMKGHSHVYWYRQLPEEGLKFMVYLQKENIIDESGMPKERFSAEFPKEGPSILRIQQVVRGDSAAYFCASSPQGPGAQYFGPGTRLLVL.